The rows below give T cell receptor beta chains drawn from one sample of a study of a mutant IDH1 vaccine in newly diagnosed glioma. Data came from immunoSEQ multiplex PCR; TCRdb stores just in-frame clones and leaves some out. Among over 80,000 clones listed, roughly four fifths were seen once. These receptors' targets are unknown. The sequencing used PBMCs, collected from a glioma patient whose treatment included an IDH1 peptide vaccine. The receptors originated from a man aged 40-50 years with glioma. The CDR3 runs from the conserved cysteine through the conserved F or W. Each record gives: D gene, V gene, clone size, J gene, CDR3 protein, CDR3 DNA. A D gene is named only where the DNA matches it firmly. Not every row has a clone size; where given, it reads once, few, many or a size class.

.	TRBV7-2	.	TRBJ1-4	CASSSGSVPNEKLFF	TGTGCCAGCAGCTCGGGGTCAGTCCCCAATGAAAAACTGTTTTTT
.	TRBV19	once	TRBJ2-4	CASSIPLAKNIQYF	TGTGCCAGTAGTATCCCACTAGCCAAAAACATTCAGTACTTC
.	TRBV30	.	TRBJ2-2	CAWSGLARTGELFF	TGTGCCTGGAGTGGGCTAGCGAGGACCGGGGAGCTGTTTTTT
TRBD1	TRBV9	.	TRBJ2-4	CASSVGAGQGDNIQYF	TGTGCCAGCAGCGTGGGAGCGGGACAGGGGGACAACATTCAGTACTTC
TRBD2	TRBV7-2	.	TRBJ2-1	CAWTSGGLSSYNEQFF	TGTGCATGGACTAGCGGGGGTCTCAGCTCCTACAATGAGCAGTTCTTC
.	TRBV25-1	.	TRBJ1-3	CASSGTKNTIYF	TGTGCCAGCAGTGGGACAAAGAACACCATATATTTT
.	TRBV30	.	TRBJ2-7	CAWSVLVGDYEQYF	TGTGCCTGGAGTGTATTAGTGGGAGACTACGAGCAGTACTTC
TRBD2	TRBV11-2	once	TRBJ2-7	CASSSTGGREALYEQYF	TGTGCCAGCAGCTCCACCGGTGGGCGGGAGGCGCTCTACGAGCAGTACTTC
TRBD2	TRBV18	.	TRBJ2-3	CASSPRTSGGVDTQYF	TGTGCCAGCTCACCACGGACTAGCGGAGGGGTGGATACGCAGTATTTT
.	TRBV27	.	TRBJ1-5	CASRAGHQPQHF	TGTGCCAGCAGGGCCGGGCATCAGCCCCAGCATTTT
.	TRBV6-6	.	TRBJ2-5	CASRRPGRETQYF	TGTGCCAGCAGGCGCCCGGGACGGGAGACCCAGTACTTC
.	TRBV4-3	.	TRBJ2-3	CASSQAGVAADTQYF	TGCGCCAGCAGCCAAGCGGGAGTTGCCGCAGATACGCAGTATTTT
TRBD1	TRBV10-3	few	TRBJ1-3	CASSAGTAVNTIYF	TGTGCCAGCAGTGCCGGGACAGCGGTAAACACCATATATTTT
TRBD1	TRBV7-8	.	TRBJ1-6	CASSLGQGYNSPLHF	TGTGCCAGCAGCTTAGGACAGGGCTATAATTCACCCCTCCACTTT
.	TRBV4-2	.	TRBJ2-2	CASRERGSMNTGELFF	TGTGCCAGCAGGGAGAGGGGCAGCATGAACACCGGGGAGCTGTTTTTT
.	TRBV2	.	TRBJ2-1	CASSESPREQFF	TGTGCCAGCAGTGAATCGCCCCGTGAGCAGTTCTTC
.	TRBV2	few	TRBJ1-6	CASSEMEGIILHF	TGTGCCAGCAGTGAGATGGAGGGCATAATCCTCCACTTT
TRBD2	TRBV25-1	.	TRBJ2-7	CASSEHSGGAREQYF	TGTGCCAGCAGTGAACACAGCGGGGGGGCGCGTGAGCAGTACTTC
.	TRBV6-4	.	TRBJ2-7	CASSPHRGVQGYEQYF	TGTGCCAGCAGCCCACATAGGGGGGTCCAAGGCTACGAGCAGTACTTC
TRBD1	TRBV20-1	once	TRBJ1-4	CSANRGEKLFF	TGCAGTGCCAACAGGGGGGAAAAACTGTTTTTT
.	TRBV9	.	TRBJ1-4	CASSVDLGTNEKLFF	TGTGCCAGCAGCGTCGATCTGGGGACTAATGAAAAACTGTTTTTT
TRBD1	TRBV5-4	once	TRBJ1-1	CASSYPGQGKPEAFF	TGTGCCAGCAGCTATCCGGGACAGGGGAAACCTGAAGCTTTCTTT
TRBD1	TRBV5-1	.	TRBJ2-7	CASSQHRDRGNLAPYEQYF	TGCGCCAGCAGCCAACACCGGGACAGGGGTAACCTCGCTCCCTACGAGCAGTACTTC
TRBD2	TRBV7-3	.	TRBJ2-3	CASSLSTSGRDTQYF	TGTGCCAGCAGCTTATCGACTAGCGGGAGGGATACGCAGTATTTT
TRBD1	TRBV5-1	.	TRBJ2-1	CASSSDRGYNEQFF	TGCGCCAGCAGCTCGGACAGGGGATACAATGAGCAGTTCTTC
.	TRBV2	.	TRBJ2-7	CASLRDLAYEQYF	TGTGCCAGCCTTAGGGACTTAGCCTACGAGCAGTACTTC
.	TRBV6-5	.	TRBJ2-7	CASTPRAFGEQYF	TGTGCCAGCACCCCGAGGGCCTTTGGCGAGCAGTACTTC
TRBD1	TRBV7-9	.	TRBJ2-1	CAGKAGGPYNEQFF	TGTGCCGGCAAGGCAGGGGGTCCCTACAATGAGCAGTTCTTC
TRBD2	TRBV6-5	.	TRBJ2-1	CASSAGVQDEQFF	TGTGCCAGCAGTGCGGGGGTTCAGGATGAGCAGTTCTTC
.	TRBV6-1	.	TRBJ2-1	CASHLGGARRNEQFF	TGTGCCAGCCATTTGGGGGGCGCGCGGAGGAATGAGCAGTTCTTC
TRBD2	TRBV30	.	TRBJ2-5	CASLGLAGAETQYF	TGTGCCTCTCTTGGACTAGCGGGGGCAGAGACCCAGTACTTC
.	TRBV6-1	.	TRBJ1-2	CASSAGRVIYGYTF	TGTGCCAGCAGTGCAGGCAGGGTGATCTATGGCTACACCTTC
.	TRBV30	.	TRBJ1-1	CAWSVTVGEAFF	TGTGCCTGGAGTGTAACCGTGGGTGAAGCTTTCTTT